This TCR beta chain is drawn from a study of cytomegalovirus exposure and HLA in healthy donors (dated by TCRdb to 2016 to 2017). Study-wide context: According to a later analysis, the approximately 130 validation repertoires were produced on the same platform as the roughly 700 repertoires of the first cohort. The study aimed to test whether signatures of past pathogen exposure could be identified by cataloging public T cell receptors. Along with the roughly 670-subject first cohort, a separate validation cohort of some 130 different subjects was used. To predict cytomegalovirus infection status, the study brought together high-throughput TCR immunosequencing, statistical association of individual TCRs with disease status, and machine learning. General conclusions and limits of the study: In both the original and validation cohorts, the classifier was reported to diagnose cytomegalovirus status with high specificity and sensitivity. While some public TCRs were present in many individuals, most TCR sequences turned up only very rarely across donors. The authors suggested that the approach could potentially be generalized to other disease states and immunological phenotypes. Of the cluster scores, 85% to 95% were above 0 in a later analysis, which found that TCRs clustered in the first cohort also tended to co-occur in the 130 or so validation repertoires. The validation cohort had no HLA typing available for a later analysis, so co-occurrence within that cohort was assessed over all 120 or so repertoires. The study gave a list of more than 150 TCR beta chains associated with cytomegalovirus. In vitro tests confirmed that a few of the cytomegalovirus-associated TCR beta chains recognize cytomegalovirus antigens.

CDR1 and CDR2, looked up from the germline V gene (reference sequence), are MNHEY and SMNVEV. The CDR3, from cysteine to phenylalanine, totals 14 residues. The kept DNA is CDR3 alone, 42 bases in frame from the first base. The junction shows trimming of 3 bases on V and 6 bases on J, and the gene matches do not reach 6 bases of it. On this clone itself: Its recognized antigen is unknown. Base qualities are not provided; no much larger clone lies one nucleotide away.

Donors formed part of the validation cohort, which comprised 120 subjects and was distinct from the first cohort of under 800 subjects. To prepare the library, the immunoSEQ multiplex PCR assay was applied. The authors' analysis ran thus. A statistical classification framework was developed to diagnose cytomegalovirus status using the catalog of TCR beta chain sequences. TCRdb mirrors the immuneACCESS table, restricted to in-frame sequences. Some clones are absent from its copies; in checked studies, under half trace to an unresolved V gene, and the reason for the others is unknown. The V and J calls and the clone size are those of that table, but D and trimming were determined from the DNA. The sample table contains about 130,000 clones; only one count was recorded for 85% to 90% of them. About 9.9% of the sample comes from the top ten.

The chain was built from TRBV27 and TRBJ2-3, with TRBD2 matching 7 junction bases. This TCR was sampled from a woman aged 18-29 years in good health and CMV-seropositive. The sample taken for sequencing was PBMCs. The CDR3 region: CASSFGKGGDTQYF. The DNA reads as follows: TGTGCCAGCAGTTTCGGGAAGGGAGGGGATACGCAGTATTTT.